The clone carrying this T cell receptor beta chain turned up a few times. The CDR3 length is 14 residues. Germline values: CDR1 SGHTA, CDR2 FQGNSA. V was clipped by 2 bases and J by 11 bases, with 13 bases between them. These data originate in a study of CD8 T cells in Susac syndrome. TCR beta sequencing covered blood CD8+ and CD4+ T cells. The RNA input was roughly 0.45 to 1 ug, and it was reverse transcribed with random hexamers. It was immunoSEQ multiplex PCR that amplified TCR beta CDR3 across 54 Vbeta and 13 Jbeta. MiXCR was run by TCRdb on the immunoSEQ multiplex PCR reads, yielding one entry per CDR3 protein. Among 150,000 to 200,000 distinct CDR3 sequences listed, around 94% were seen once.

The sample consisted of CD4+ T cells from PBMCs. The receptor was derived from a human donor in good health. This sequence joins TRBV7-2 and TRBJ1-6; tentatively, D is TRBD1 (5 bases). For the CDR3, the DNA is TGTGCCAGCAGCTTACGGTCCCAGGGAACACCCCTCCACTTT. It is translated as CASSLRSQGTPLHF.